The 19 T cell receptor beta chains below come from one sample, sequenced in a study of T cell clones after liver transplantation. Profiled with immunoSEQ multiplex PCR; TCRdb holds only in-frame clones, not every one. The data contain roughly 40,000 clones, 86% of them singletons. The sequences come from CD4+ T cells from blood, collected 24 months after liver transplant. Receptor source: a human patient who received a liver transplant. Among the T cells, some may be from the graft donor.

CDR3 DNA: TGTGCCAGCAGCTCGAGGCCAAATCAGCCCCAGCATTTT. Translation: CASSSRPNQPQHF. The chain recombines TRBV11-2 with TRBJ1-5; D gene uncertain. CDR1 and CDR2 from the germline V gene are SGHAT and FQNNGV. The CDR3 has 13 amino acids. V lost 4 bases, J lost 4 bases, and 8 bases lay in between.

The chain joins TRBV7-9 to TRBJ2-2, with 7 nucleotides matching TRBD2. In germline, CDR1 is SEHNR, CDR2 FQNEAQ (reference sequence). V was clipped by 7 bases and J by 8 bases; unmatched bases: 10. The CDR3 runs 14 residues. The CDR3 DNA follows: TGTGCCAGCATCGTACGGGAGGTCCAAGGGGAGCTGTTTTTT. Translation gives CASIVREVQGELFF.

The chain recombines TRBV19 with TRBJ2-7; D might be TRBD1 or TRBD2, each matching 6 bases. Trimming took 3 bases from V and 2 from J, leaving 20 bases between them. The CDR3 covers 17 residues. CDR1 is LNHDA, CDR2 SQIVND, per germline (reference sequence). The CDR3 region has the DNA TGTGCCAGTAGTATTCAACTCGAGGGGGGCAGGACCTACGAGCAGTACTTC. Translating it yields CASSIQLEGGRTYEQYF.

This chain joins TRBV5-1 and TRBJ2-7, with TRBD2 as a possible D gene (5 bases). The V gene lost 3 bases and the J gene lost 5 bases, with 15 bases spanning the gap. CDR1 is SGHRS, CDR2 YFSETQ, per germline. This CDR3 has 14 amino acids. The DNA of the CDR3 is TGCGCCAGCAGCTCGAAGGTGGGGAGCGACGAGCAGTACTTC. This codes for CASSSKVGSDEQYF.

The chain carries TRBV5-1 and TRBJ1-1, with 7 bases identical to TRBD1. The CDR3 sequence is 16 residues long. The junction had 9 bases not matched to a gene; V was cut back by 4 bases and J by 0 bases. The germline CDR1 and CDR2 sequences are SGHRS and YFSETQ. The CDR3, as DNA: TGCGCCAGCAGCACGGGACAGCGGATCATGAACACTGAAGCTTTCTTT. Translating gives CASSTGQRIMNTEAFF. The complete variable domain, with remaining parts taken from reference TRBV5-1 and TRBJ1-1, reads KAGVTQTPRYLIKTRGQQVTLSCSPISGHRSVSWYQQTPGQGLQFLFEYFSETQRNKGNFPGRFSGRQFSNSRSEMNVSTLELGDSALYLCASSTGQRIMNTEAFFGQGTRLTVV.

The chain has TRBV7-2 and TRBJ2-3, with D possibly being TRBD2 (6 bases). The V and J ends lost 5 bases and 2 bases respectively, with 11 bases between them. The CDR3 consists of 14 residues. The germline gives CDR1 SGHTA, CDR2 FQGNSA. As DNA, the CDR3 is TGTGCCAGCAGCCTAGGCGGGGCCACAGATACGCAGTATTTT. It encodes CASSLGGATDTQYF.

This clone has just one count. The V gene is TRBV7-6, the J gene TRBJ1-5; D perhaps matches TRBD1 (5 bases). The CDR3 is 15 residues long. Trimming cost V 5 bases and J 4 bases, with 15 bases left between them. Germline CDR1 is SGHVS and CDR2 is FNYEAQ. The CDR3: CASSVGDGSNQPQHF. The CDR3 DNA sequence: TGTGCCAGCAGCGTCGGGGACGGCTCTAATCAGCCCCAGCATTTT. Full variable domain (outside the CDR3, taken from reference TRBV7-6 and TRBJ1-5): GAGVSQSPRYKVTKRGQDVALRCDPISGHVSLYWYRQALGQGPEFLTYFNYEAQQDKSGLPNDRFSAERPEGSISTLTIQRTEQRDSAMYRCASSVGDGSNQPQHFGDGTRLSIL.

The table lists this clone with a count of one. V is TRBV7-8 and J is TRBJ2-3; unclear D gene. CDR1 is SGHVS, CDR2 FQNEAQ, per germline. CDR3 length: 17 residues. V was clipped by 0 bases and J by 4 bases, with 17 bases between them. CDR3 protein: CASSLALRARGADTQYF. The CDR3, as DNA: TGTGCCAGCAGCTTAGCGCTCCGGGCCAGAGGCGCAGATACGCAGTATTTT. The whole variable domain, filled in from reference TRBV7-8 and TRBJ2-3, reads GAGVSQSPRYKVAKRGQDVALRCDPISGHVSLFWYQQALGQGPEFLTYFQNEAQLDKSGLPSDRFFAERPEGSVSTLKIQRTQQEDSAVYLCASSLALRARGADTQYFGPGTRLTVL.

This chain links TRBV11-2 with TRBJ2-7, with no clear D. Per the germline V gene, CDR1 is SGHAT and CDR2 is FQNNGV. The CDR3 has 17 residues. Trimming left V 1 base short and J 0 bases short, with 16 bases between. CDR3 region: CASSLVSSFTSSYEQYF. CDR3 nucleotides: TGTGCCAGCAGCTTAGTGAGTAGCTTCACGAGCTCCTACGAGCAGTACTTC. Complete variable domain (other parts from reference TRBV11-2 and TRBJ2-7): EAGVAQSPRYKIIEKRQSVAFWCNPISGHATLYWYQQILGQGPKLLIQFQNNGVVDDSQLPKDRFSAERLKGVDSTLKIQPAKLEDSAVYLCASSLVSSFTSSYEQYFGPGTRLTVT.

The chain recombines TRBV7-9 with TRBJ1-2; no firm D call. In germline, CDR1 is SEHNR, CDR2 FQNEAQ (reference sequence). V shed 4 bases and J shed 4 bases, with 13 bases lying between them. The CDR3 extends over 14 amino acids. Here the CDR3 reads CASSSTRWGYGYTF. The DNA of the CDR3 is TGTGCCAGCAGCTCAACGAGGTGGGGCTATGGCTACACCTTC.

The V call is TRBV10-2, the J call TRBJ2-7, with unresolved D. CDR1 is WSHSY, CDR2 SAAADI, per germline. CDR3 length: 13 amino acids. Between the trimmed V and J ends, which lost 5 bases and 3 bases, there was a span of 11 bases. CDR3 in amino acids: CASSTGSFYEQYF. Written as DNA, the CDR3 is TGCGCCAGCAGTACCGGGTCCTTCTACGAGCAGTACTTC.

This sequence joins TRBV27 and TRBJ1-4; tentative D call: TRBD1 (6 bases). V was trimmed by 3 bases and J by 8 bases, leaving 19 bases between them. Germline loops: CDR1 MNHEY, CDR2 SMNVEV (reference sequence). The CDR3 spans 16 residues. The CDR3 DNA reads TGTGCCAGCAGTTTCTCGGGACACGCTTGGAAGGAAAAACTGTTTTTT. Its translation: CASSFSGHAWKEKLFF.

This chain connects TRBV18 to TRBJ2-2; D gene ambiguous. Germline assignment: CDR1 KGHSH and CDR2 LQKENI. This CDR3 comprises 13 residues. V was cut by 3 bases and J by 6 bases, with 8 bases left in between. CDR3 bases: TGTGCCAGCTCACCCGTTGGATCCGGGGAGCTGTTTTTT. As protein: CASSPVGSGELFF.

This chain joins TRBV4-3 and TRBJ2-2, with D possibly matching TRBD1 (6 bases). Germline V gene sequence: CDR1 LGHNA, CDR2 YSLEER. The V end was cut by 1 base, the J end by 2 bases, with 8 bases between. CDR3 length: 15 amino acids. CDR3 sequence reads: CASSQGGPNTGELFF. CDR3 in DNA: TGCGCCAGCAGCCAAGGGGGGCCCAACACCGGGGAGCTGTTTTTT.

V and J are TRBV18 and TRBJ2-6; 11 bases are a match to TRBD1. Germline V gene lookup returns CDR1 KGHSH and CDR2 LQKENI. With V trimmed by 3 bases and J by 1 base, 2 bases remained unmatched. The CDR3 is 17 amino acids. The CDR3 loop is CASSPGTGGSGANVLTF. In nucleotides, the CDR3 is TGTGCCAGCTCACCGGGGACAGGGGGGTCTGGGGCCAACGTCCTGACTTTC. Full variable domain (missing parts from reference TRBV18 and TRBJ2-6): NAGVMQNPRHLVRRRGQEARLRCSPMKGHSHVYWYRQLPEEGLKFMVYLQKENIIDESGMPKERFSAEFPKEGPSILRIQQVVRGDSAAYFCASSPGTGGSGANVLTFGAGSRLTVL.

This chain links TRBV6-1 with TRBJ1-6; possible D gene TRBD1, 6 bases. V was cut by 6 bases and J by 7 bases, with 16 bases left in between. The CDR3 runs 15 residues. Germline V gene sequence: CDR1 MNHNS, CDR2 SASEGT. CDR3 protein: CASRMGIQGNSPLHF. The CDR3 DNA reads as TGTGCCAGCAGGATGGGGATACAGGGCAATTCACCCCTCCACTTT.

The chain carries TRBV27 and TRBJ1-2; perhaps TRBD1 as D (5 bases). This CDR3 spans 14 amino acids. Germline V CDR1 and CDR2: MNHEY, SMNVEV (reference sequence). The V end was cut by 6 bases, the J end by 4 bases, with 15 bases between. In DNA form, the CDR3 reads TGTGCCAGCAGCACTCAGGGATCCATCTATGGCTACACCTTC. Translating it yields CASSTQGSIYGYTF.

The rearrangement joins TRBV7-3 to TRBJ2-7, with D perhaps given as TRBD1 or TRBD2 (6 bases each). The CDR3 is made up of 14 amino acids. Trimming left V 5 bases short and J 4 bases short, with 15 bases between. CDR1 is SGHTA, CDR2 FQGTGA, per germline. Here the CDR3 DNA reads TGTGCCAGCAGCGAGACCGGGGGCGGGTACGAGCAGTACTTC. It encodes CASSETGGGYEQYF.

The V and J genes are TRBV2 and TRBJ1-2; D not resolved. Between the trimmed V and J ends, which lost 10 bases and 0 bases, there was a span of 9 bases. This CDR3 is 12 amino acids long. CDR1 is SNHLY and CDR2 is FYNNEI in the germline V gene. The CDR3 protein is CATRGPNYGYTF. The CDR3 DNA reads as TGTGCCACCAGAGGGCCTAACTATGGCTACACCTTC.